This passage covers 5 T cell receptor beta chains from one sample sequenced in a study of T cell responses to AZD1222 COVID-19 vaccine. This table comes from immunoSEQ multiplex PCR, and its TCRdb copy is limited to in-frame clones, with some not included. This repertoire shows about 190,000 clones, around 94% found once; its top ten account for 3.5% to 4%. Material: peripheral blood, obtained 28 days after the second dose of the MenACWY control vaccine. These receptors originate from an adult who received the MenACWY meningococcal vaccine as a control.

The CDR3 DNA is TGTGCCAGCAGCCTTTTTACTCAGCCCCAGCATTTT. It yields the protein CASSLFTQPQHF. The J gene is TRBJ1-5, the V gene TRBV7-8; no firm D call. The V end was cut by 5 bases, the J end by 6 bases, with 8 bases between. Germline V gene lookup returns CDR1 SGHVS and CDR2 FQNEAQ. The CDR3 sequence is 12 residues long.

The CDR3 sequence is CASSIRGWGTEAFF. The DNA of the CDR3 is TGTGCCAGTAGTATTAGGGGGTGGGGGACTGAAGCTTTCTTT. The genes are TRBV19 and TRBJ1-1; a weak D match, TRBD1 (6 bases). The V gene lost 3 bases and the J gene lost 5 bases, with 13 bases spanning the gap. The CDR3 has 14 residues. CDR1 LNHDA and CDR2 SQIVND come from the germline V gene (reference sequence).

The rearrangement links TRBV7-9 to TRBJ2-1; 8 positions match TRBD2. The V gene end was trimmed by 5 bases and the J gene end by 0 bases; junction bases not matched to a gene: 6. Germline loops: CDR1 SEHNR, CDR2 FQNEAQ (reference sequence). The CDR3 loop spans 16 amino acids. The CDR3 nucleotides read TGTGCCAGCAGCCCGGGGGGGGGAAGCTCCTACAATGAGCAGTTCTTC. Protein: CASSPGGGSSYNEQFF.

CDR3 nucleotides: TGTGCCAGCAGTTTAACCTCCGCGGCGGGGACTGACTACACCTTC. Translating gives CASSLTSAAGTDYTF. This chain links TRBV27 with TRBJ1-2, with a tentative D call TRBD1 (5 bases). Trimming cost V 2 bases and J 10 bases, with 20 bases left between them. Germline CDR1 and CDR2: MNHEY and SMNVEV (reference sequence). CDR3 length equals 15 residues.

The chain uses TRBV7-2 and TRBJ2-3; 9 nucleotides match TRBD2. The CDR3 is made up of 16 amino acids. Germline CDR1 SGHTA, CDR2 FQGNSA. V lost 3 bases and J lost 1; bases outside the gene matches: 5. CDR3 amino acids: CASSFPIAGGTDTQYF. The CDR3 DNA reads TGTGCCAGCAGCTTTCCTATAGCGGGAGGCACAGATACGCAGTATTTT.